This T cell receptor (beta chain) was profiled in a study of technical replicates of blood from several donors. The CDR3 runs to 15 residues. Trimming at V came to 4 bases and at J to 6 bases, leaving 8 bases not matched to a gene. Germline CDR1 SGHNT, CDR2 YENEEA. Profiled with immunoSEQ multiplex PCR; TCRdb holds only in-frame clones, not every one. The profile shows 55,000 to 60,000 clones, just over 90% of them singletons. The receptor was isolated from a human donor in good health. Some clones in this sample may be carry-over from other donors' samples. This rearrangement joins TRBV11-3 to TRBJ1-1; 10 nucleotides match TRBD1. Sample: PBMCs. In DNA, the CDR3 is TGTGCCAGCAGCTCAAGCTTCGGACAGGGGGCTGAAGCTTTCTTT. It yields the protein CASSSSFGQGAEAFF.